Detailed here is one TCR beta chain. Its antigen is not known. Use of 60 Vbeta and 13 Jbeta primers characterized the PCR. Assay: immunoSEQ multiplex PCR; the TCRdb copy retains only in-frame clones and omits some. This repertoire includes over 120,000 clones. The CDR3 runs 16 residues. Trimming took 3 bases from V and 3 from J; bases not matched to a gene: 5. Germline values: CDR1 ENHRY, CDR2 SYGVKD. The sample belongs to a study of cytomegalovirus exposure and HLA in healthy donors. As for the study in general: Sequencing of 150 million to 200 million T cells in an earlier analysis found roughly 120 million unique TCR beta sequences.

Overall study findings and caveats: Highly shared sequence variants in one cluster were likely a sequencing artifact. Previous analysis showed most TCR beta V segments were productive about 87% or about 30% of the time.

Material: PBMCs. This TCR was recovered from a male donor in good health and CMV-seronegative. This rearrangement joins TRBV10-3 to TRBJ2-1; TRBD1 aligns across 10 bases. CDR3 region: CAISDPDRGHYNEQFF. The CDR3 DNA reads TGTGCCATCAGTGATCCCGACAGGGGGCACTACAATGAGCAGTTCTTC.